This TCR beta chain was identified in a study of regulatory T cells in long-lasting Graves disease (dated by TCRdb to about 2021). Regarding the complete study: Persistent Graves' disease was defined as persistently positive TSH receptor autoantibodies together with antithyroid drug treatment for over 5 years. Patients with persistent Graves' disease were compared with patients with newly diagnosed Graves' disease using TCR sequencing and RNA sequencing of peripheral blood. The study was registered as a clinical trial and conducted in China. A total of around 35 samples underwent TCR sequencing: about 13 from persistent and roughly 20 from newly diagnosed Graves' disease patients. Persistent Graves' disease patients in the clinical cohort had taken antithyroid drugs for 9.5 to 13 years on average.

Regarding this clonotype: It has no known antigen specificity. A much larger clone is a single base away; this may be a read error. Since no conserved phenylalanine or tryptophan closes the CDR3, a read error is the likely cause.

The library was obtained by multiplex PCR. The sequencer was an Illumina HiSeq 4000. CDR3 regions were amplified by Arm-PCR with iRepertoire HTBI primers to construct TCR beta libraries. Before sequencing, the PCR products went through gel purification. In the paper's pipeline: Across samples, some 62 TRBV and 13 to 15 TRBJ segments were identified and used for gene usage analysis of CDR3 amino acid clonotypes. Filtered high-quality paired reads were merged into contigs using COPE and FqMerger. BLAST was used to align contigs to the IMGT TRBV, TRBD and TRBJ reference genes, and CDR3 was defined following IMGT. Highly expanded clones were defined as clonotypes with a frequency above 0.1%. Shannon entropy served as the measure of repertoire diversity, while the Gini coefficient captured V-J evenness. Public clonotypes were defined as clonotypes shared by more than one individual. TCRdb reran the public reads through fastp at Q25 and MiXCR, keeping productive beta chains. Entries are consolidated by CDR3 protein sequence, retaining the most common genes and DNA. TCRdb's processing, not the authors', yielded these V and J calls. This sample lists about 470,000 distinct CDR3 sequences; 20% to 25% were detected once. The ten top clones hold about 7% of the sample.

Read against the paper, the sample's time point label means: persistent/refractory GD, antithyroid drugs over 5 years with positive TRAb. For both TCR sequencing and RNA sequencing, RNA was extracted from PBMCs in TRIzol. The diagnosis of Graves' disease followed American Thyroid Association guidelines. Patients for the study were recruited at an endocrinology department in Xi'an, China. Each patient gave 9 to 10 milliliters of peripheral blood, collected in an EDTA anticoagulant tube. Ficoll Paque Plus density gradient separation was used to isolate PBMCs, and no additional T cell sorting was done. An Agilent 2100 Bioanalyzer and agarose gel were used to assess RNA quality, and a NanoDrop 2000 was used to measure RNA concentration. The study at large found these results: Compared with newly diagnosed patients, persistent Graves' disease patients had lower TCR Shannon entropy and fewer highly expanded clones, which suggests clonal expansion. Preferential use of TRBV28, TRBJ1-2 and TRBJ2-5 was observed in persistent disease, whereas TRBV20-1 and TRBJ2-1 were favored in newly diagnosed disease. Sequencing and analysis were limited to the TCR beta chain. Only peripheral blood was studied, because thyroid tissue, the primary lesion, was inaccessible. The authors acknowledged the small sample size as a limitation that may reduce accuracy. Persistent patients shared more public clonotypes among themselves (around 3,000) than newly diagnosed patients did (nearly 1,000).

From its first to its last residue, the CDR3 has 14 amino acids. Only the CDR3 portion is preserved as DNA: 42 bases, with reading frame beginning at the first base. Via the germline V gene, CDR1 is KGHDR and CDR2 SFDVKD. The V and J ends are trimmed by 3 bases and 10 bases, leaving 17 bases between them. The sequencing here drew on peripheral blood mononuclear cells (PBMCs), taken when the disease was refractory, from a patient treated with antithyroid drugs. The V and J segments used are TRBV24-1 and TRBJ1-2; no D gene is confidently identified. The TCR comes from a female donor with Graves disease. The CDR3 protein sequence reads: CATSDPGLLEAYTL. The sequenced DNA is TGTGCCACCAGTGATCCGGGCCTCCTGGAGGCCTACACCCTC.